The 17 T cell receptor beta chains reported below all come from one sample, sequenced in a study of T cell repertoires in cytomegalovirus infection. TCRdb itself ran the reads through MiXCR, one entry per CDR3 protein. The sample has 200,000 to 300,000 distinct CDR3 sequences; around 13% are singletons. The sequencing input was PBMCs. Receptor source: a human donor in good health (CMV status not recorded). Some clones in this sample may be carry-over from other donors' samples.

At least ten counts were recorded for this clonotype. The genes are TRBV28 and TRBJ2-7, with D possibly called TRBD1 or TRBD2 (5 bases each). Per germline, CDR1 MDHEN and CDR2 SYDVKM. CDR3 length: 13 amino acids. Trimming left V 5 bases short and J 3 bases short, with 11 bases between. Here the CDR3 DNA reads TGTGCCAGCAGTCCCGGGGCCCGCTACGAGCAGTACTTC. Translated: CASSPGARYEQYF.

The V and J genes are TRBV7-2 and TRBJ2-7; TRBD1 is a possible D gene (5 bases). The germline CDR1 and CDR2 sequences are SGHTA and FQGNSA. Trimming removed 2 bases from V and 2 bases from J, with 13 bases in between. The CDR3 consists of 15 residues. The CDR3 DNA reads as TGTGCCAGCAGCTTAAGAAGGGGCTCCCCCTACGAGCAGTACTTC. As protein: CASSLRRGSPYEQYF.

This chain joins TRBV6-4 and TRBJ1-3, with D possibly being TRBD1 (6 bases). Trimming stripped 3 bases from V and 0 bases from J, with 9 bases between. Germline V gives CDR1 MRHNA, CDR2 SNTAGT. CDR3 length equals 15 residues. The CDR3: CASSEDSASGNTIYF. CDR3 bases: TGTGCCAGCAGTGAGGACAGCGCCTCTGGAAACACCATATATTTT.

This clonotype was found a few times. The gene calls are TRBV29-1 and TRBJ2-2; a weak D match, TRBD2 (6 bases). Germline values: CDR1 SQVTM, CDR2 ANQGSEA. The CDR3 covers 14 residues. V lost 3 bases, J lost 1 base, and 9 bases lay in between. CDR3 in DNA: TGCAGCGTTGATTTGCGGGGGAACACCGGGGAGCTGTTTTTT. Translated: CSVDLRGNTGELFF.

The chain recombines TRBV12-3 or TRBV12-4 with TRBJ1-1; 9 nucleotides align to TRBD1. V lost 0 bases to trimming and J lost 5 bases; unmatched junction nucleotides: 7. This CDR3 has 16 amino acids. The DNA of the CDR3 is TGTGCCAGCAGTTTAGCGGACAGGGGAAGGTGGACTGAAGCTTTCTTT. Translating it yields CASSLADRGRWTEAFF.

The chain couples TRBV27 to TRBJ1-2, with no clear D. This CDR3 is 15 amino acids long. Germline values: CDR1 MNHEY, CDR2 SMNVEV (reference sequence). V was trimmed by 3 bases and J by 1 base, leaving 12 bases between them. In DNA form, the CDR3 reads TGTGCCAGCAGTTTTGGTAGAAACCTTAACTATGGCTACACCTTC. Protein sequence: CASSFGRNLNYGYTF.

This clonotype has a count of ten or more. The CDR3 here is CASSRGRGNEKLFF. The DNA for the CDR3 is TGCGCCAGCAGTCGGGGCAGGGGAAATGAAAAACTGTTTTTT. The chain is built from TRBV23-1 and TRBJ1-4, with D tentatively TRBD1 (6 bases). TRBV23-1 is recorded as an ORF, its role being uncertain. V was shortened by 4 bases and J by 5 bases, with 11 bases between the two germline ends. This CDR3 comprises 14 residues.

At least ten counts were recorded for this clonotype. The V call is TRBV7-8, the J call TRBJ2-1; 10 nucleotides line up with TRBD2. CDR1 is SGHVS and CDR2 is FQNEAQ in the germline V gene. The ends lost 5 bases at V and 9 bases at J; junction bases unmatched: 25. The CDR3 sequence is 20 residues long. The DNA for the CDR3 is TGTGCCAGCAGCCCTAGCCCTAGCGGGAGCTGGGTAAGGCACTCAAGTGAGCAGTTCTTC. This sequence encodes CASSPSPSGSWVRHSSEQFF. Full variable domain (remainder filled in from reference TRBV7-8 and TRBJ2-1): GAGVSQSPRYKVAKRGQDVALRCDPISGHVSLFWYQQALGQGPEFLTYFQNEAQLDKSGLPSDRFFAERPEGSVSTLKIQRTQQEDSAVYLCASSPSPSGSWVRHSSEQFFGPGTRLTVL.

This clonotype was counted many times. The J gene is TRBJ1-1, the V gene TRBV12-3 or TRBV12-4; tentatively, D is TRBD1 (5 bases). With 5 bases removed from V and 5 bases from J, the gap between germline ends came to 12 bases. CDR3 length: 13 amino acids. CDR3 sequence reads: CASSGGVWTEAFF. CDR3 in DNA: TGTGCCAGCAGTGGGGGAGTTTGGACTGAAGCTTTCTTT.

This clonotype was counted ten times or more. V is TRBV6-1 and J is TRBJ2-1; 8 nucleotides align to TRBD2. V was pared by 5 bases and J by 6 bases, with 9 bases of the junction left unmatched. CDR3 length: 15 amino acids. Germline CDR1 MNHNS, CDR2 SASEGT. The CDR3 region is CASSPRGDGGNEQFF. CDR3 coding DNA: TGTGCCAGCAGTCCGCGGGGGGACGGGGGCAATGAGCAGTTCTTC.

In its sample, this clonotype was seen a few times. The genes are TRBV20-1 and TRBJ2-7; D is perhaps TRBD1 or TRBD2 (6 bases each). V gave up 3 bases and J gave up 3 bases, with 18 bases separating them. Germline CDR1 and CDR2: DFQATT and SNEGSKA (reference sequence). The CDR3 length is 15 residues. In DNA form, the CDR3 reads TGCAGTGCTAGGGAGATGGGGGGCCCCGACTACGAGCAGTACTTC. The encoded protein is CSAREMGGPDYEQYF.

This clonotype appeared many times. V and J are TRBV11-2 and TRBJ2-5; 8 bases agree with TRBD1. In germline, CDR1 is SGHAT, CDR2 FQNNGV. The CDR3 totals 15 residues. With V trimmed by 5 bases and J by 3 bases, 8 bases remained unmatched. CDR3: CASSTRTGSEETQYF. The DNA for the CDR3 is TGTGCCAGCAGCACCCGGACAGGGTCAGAAGAGACCCAGTACTTC.

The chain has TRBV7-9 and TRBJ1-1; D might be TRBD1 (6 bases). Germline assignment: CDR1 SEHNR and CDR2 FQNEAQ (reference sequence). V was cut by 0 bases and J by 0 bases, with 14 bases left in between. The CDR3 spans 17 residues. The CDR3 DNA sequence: TGTGCCAGCAGCTTAGCTCCTAGCGGGGGGCTGAACACTGAAGCTTTCTTT. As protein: CASSLAPSGGLNTEAFF.

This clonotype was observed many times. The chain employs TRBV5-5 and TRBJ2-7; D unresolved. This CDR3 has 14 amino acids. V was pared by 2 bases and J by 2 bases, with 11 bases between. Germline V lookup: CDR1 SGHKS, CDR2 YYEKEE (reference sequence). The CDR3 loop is CASSLGSNAYEQYF. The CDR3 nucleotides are TGTGCCAGCAGCTTAGGGTCTAATGCCTACGAGCAGTACTTC.

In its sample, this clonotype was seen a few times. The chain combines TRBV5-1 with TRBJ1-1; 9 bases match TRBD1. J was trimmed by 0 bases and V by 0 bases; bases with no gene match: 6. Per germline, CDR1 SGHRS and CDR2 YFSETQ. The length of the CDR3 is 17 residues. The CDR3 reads CASSLAPGTGLNTEAFF. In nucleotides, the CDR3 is TGCGCCAGCAGCTTGGCGCCCGGGACAGGGTTGAACACTGAAGCTTTCTTT.

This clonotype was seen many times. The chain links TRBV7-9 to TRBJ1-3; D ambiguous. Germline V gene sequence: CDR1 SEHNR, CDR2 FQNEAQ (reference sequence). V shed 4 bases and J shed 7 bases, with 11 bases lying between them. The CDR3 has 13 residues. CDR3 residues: CASSSDRTNTIYF. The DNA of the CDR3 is TGTGCCAGCAGCTCCGACCGGACGAACACCATATATTTT.

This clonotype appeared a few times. The CDR3, as DNA: TGTGCCAGCAGGGGACAGGATAATCAGCCCCAGCATTTT. This translates into CASRGQDNQPQHF. V usage is TRBV7-2 and J usage is TRBJ1-5; 8 nucleotides line up with TRBD1. V lost 6 bases, J lost 4 bases, and 2 bases stayed unmatched. This CDR3 is built from 13 residues. CDR1 and CDR2 from the germline V gene are SGHTA and FQGNSA.